These T cell receptor beta chains were read from a single sample in a study of cytomegalovirus exposure and HLA in healthy donors. The method was immunoSEQ multiplex PCR; TCRdb's version includes in-frame clones alone and lacks a portion of them. The repertoire table contains tens of thousands of clones. Sequenced material: PBMCs. These receptors were obtained from a woman between 35 and 50 years old in good health and CMV-seronegative. Each CDR3 is given with its conserved first and last residue. D genes are given only for firm matches.

j_call,d_call,v_call,cdr3_nt,cdr3_aa
TRBJ2-1,TRBD2,TRBV29-1,TGCAGCGTTGACCGGGGACGTGGCGGGGGGGGAGGAGTCGATGAGCAGTTCTTC,CSVDRGRGGGGGVDEQFF
TRBJ2-3,-,TRBV5-1,TGCGCCAGCAGCTGGGGGGCCTGGCTAGCGGAGAGCACAGATACGCAGTATTTT,CASSWGAWLAESTDTQYF
TRBJ2-7,-,TRBV11-2,TGTGCCAGCAGCTTAGGATCCCCAGTGTACGAGCAGTACTTC,CASSLGSPVYEQYF
TRBJ1-6,-,TRBV27,TGTGCCAGCAGTGTGCACAAGTATAATTCACCCCTCCACTTT,CASSVHKYNSPLHF
TRBJ1-6,-,TRBV6-5,TGTGCCAGCAGTTACTCGCAGGGAACTAATTCACCCCTCCACTTT,CASSYSQGTNSPLHF
TRBJ2-2,-,TRBV5-1,TGCGCCAGCAGCTCGTTAGCGAACACCGGGGAGCTGTTTTTT,CASSSLANTGELFF
TRBJ2-5,TRBD2,TRBV19,TGTGCCAGCAGGACTAGCACCCAAGAGACCCAGTACTTC,CASRTSTQETQYF
TRBJ2-7,-,TRBV20-1,TGCAGTGCCGCGGCTAGTAACGAGCAGTACTTC,CSAAASNEQYF
TRBJ2-5,-,TRBV5-1,TGCGCCAGCACCCCGAGGGAGATTCAAGAGACCCAGTACTTC,CASTPREIQETQYF
TRBJ1-5,-,TRBV6-1,TGTGCCAGCAGTGAAGTCCCGTATCAGCCCCAGCATTTT,CASSEVPYQPQHF
TRBJ1-2,TRBD1,TRBV15,TGTGCCACCAGCAGAGATCGGGGGACAGGGGGCTATTTGGGTGGCTACACCTTC,CATSRDRGTGGYLGGYTF
TRBJ2-5,TRBD2,TRBV6-1,TGTGCCAGCAGTGCGGGACTAGCGGGGACAGAGACCCAGTACTTC,CASSAGLAGTETQYF
TRBJ2-5,TRBD2,TRBV9,TGTGCCAGCAGCGTAGCGGGGGGGTTGGAAGAGACCCAGTACTTC,CASSVAGGLEETQYF
TRBJ2-3,-,TRBV28,TGTGCCAGCACCACTCTCCCCACAGATACGCAGTATTTT,CASTTLPTDTQYF
TRBJ1-2,-,TRBV19,TGTGCCAGTACAAATGGTGGACTCGGTGGGAACTATGGCTACACCTTC,CASTNGGLGGNYGYTF
TRBJ2-3,TRBD1,TRBV5-4,TGTGCCAGCAGCTTGGGCGGACAGGGACTCACAGATACGCAGTATTTT,CASSLGGQGLTDTQYF
TRBJ1-5,-,TRBV7-9,TGTGCCAGCAGCTTACTACAGGACAATCAGCCCCAGCATTTT,CASSLLQDNQPQHF
TRBJ2-1,TRBD2,TRBV6-6,TGTGCCAGCAGTCTCCTAGCGGGGCCCTACAATGAGCAGTTCTTC,CASSLLAGPYNEQFF
TRBJ1-2,TRBD1,TRBV6-6,TGTGCCAGCAGTTACCGACAGGGTGAGGTCGGTGGCTACACCTTC,CASSYRQGEVGGYTF
TRBJ1-5,TRBD1,TRBV18,TGTGCCAGCTCACTCTTCGTTCCGGGACAGGGGGATTATAGCAATCAGCCCCAGCATTTT,CASSLFVPGQGDYSNQPQHF
TRBJ1-2,-,TRBV19,TGTGCCAGCTCGGAGGGAAGGGACTATGGCTACACCTTC,CASSEGRDYGYTF
TRBJ1-1,TRBD1,TRBV6-5,TGTGCCAGCAGCTACACAGGGGCCTACTTTGAAGCTTTCTTT,CASSYTGAYFEAFF
TRBJ2-3,TRBD1,TRBV7-2,TGTGCCAGCAGCTTAGCCCTGGACAGGGGGACAGATACGCAGTATTTT,CASSLALDRGTDTQYF
TRBJ2-5,TRBD2,TRBV7-9,TGTGCCAGCAGCCAAAGCGGGACGGGGGAGACCCAGTACTTC,CASSQSGTGETQYF
TRBJ2-3,-,TRBV19,TGTGCCACCACACCCCGGGACAACACAGATACGCAGTATTTT,CATTPRDNTDTQYF
TRBJ2-1,TRBD2,TRBV28,TGTGCCAGCAGTTTATATCAGGGGCTAGCGGGGGCCTCCATACGGCAGTTCTTC,CASSLYQGLAGASIRQFF
TRBJ1-5,TRBD1,TRBV5-1,TGCGCCAGCAGTCCGGGACAGCATAGCAATCAGCCCCAGCATTTT,CASSPGQHSNQPQHF
TRBJ2-3,-,TRBV19,TGTGCCAGTAGCCATGATGGGGGGGCCGGAGATACGCAGTATTTT,CASSHDGGAGDTQYF
TRBJ2-7,-,TRBV5-1,TGCGCCAGCAGCTGGGGAGTTAGCTCCTACGAGCAGTACTTC,CASSWGVSSYEQYF
TRBJ1-2,-,TRBV5-1,TGCGCCAGCAGCTTCCGGGATGACTATGGCTACACCTTC,CASSFRDDYGYTF
TRBJ2-2,TRBD1,TRBV18,TGTGCCAGCTCCCTCGGGACAGGGAGCACCGGGGAGCTGTTTTTT,CASSLGTGSTGELFF
TRBJ1-1,-,TRBV10-3,TGTGCCACCTCAGCGGAGAACACTGAAGCTTTCTTT,CATSAENTEAFF
TRBJ1-2,-,TRBV6-5,TGTGCCAGCAGTTACGTACAGAACTATGGCTACACCTTC,CASSYVQNYGYTF
TRBJ2-5,-,TRBV5-3,TGTGCCAGAAGCCCCCTTCCGGCGCGGCCCTGGGAGACCCAGTACTTC,CARSPLPARPWETQYF
TRBJ1-2,TRBD1,TRBV6-5,TGTGCCAGCAGTTACTCAGGGACAGGGGAAGGCGCCTACACCTTC,CASSYSGTGEGAYTF
TRBJ2-1,TRBD2,TRBV18,TGTGCCAGCTCACCATTCGCTGAGGGCGGGGGATACAATGAGCAGTTCTTC,CASSPFAEGGGYNEQFF
TRBJ2-7,TRBD1,TRBV19,TGTGCCAGTAGTGCGACAGGGGCCCCCACCTACGAGCAGTACTTC,CASSATGAPTYEQYF
TRBJ2-7,-,TRBV6-5,TGTGCCAGCAGTTCGAGGGCAGGCTCCTACGAGCAGTACTTC,CASSSRAGSYEQYF
TRBJ1-5,-,TRBV28,TGTGCCATCGACCGCACAGGGAATCAGCCCCAGCATTTT,CAIDRTGNQPQHF
TRBJ2-1,TRBD2,TRBV7-2,TGTGCCAGCAGCTCCCCGGGGGGACTAGCATCTTACAATGAGCAGTTCTTC,CASSSPGGLASYNEQFF
TRBJ2-7,-,TRBV5-8,TGTGCCAGCAGCTTCCGGACTGGGAGATACGAGCAGTACTTC,CASSFRTGRYEQYF
TRBJ2-5,TRBD1,TRBV9,TGTGCCAGCAGCGTAGCTCTGGACAGGGGACAGACCCAGTACTTC,CASSVALDRGQTQYF
TRBJ1-2,-,TRBV18,TGTGCCAGCTCACCCGACATGAACTATGGCTACACCTTC,CASSPDMNYGYTF
TRBJ1-3,-,TRBV19,TGTGCCAGTAGTACGGACAGTTACTCTGGAAACACCATATATTTT,CASSTDSYSGNTIYF
TRBJ2-3,TRBD1,TRBV27,TGTGCCAGCAGTTTTCAGGGACAGGGGGATACGCAGTATTTT,CASSFQGQGDTQYF
TRBJ1-1,-,TRBV6-5,TGTGCCAGCAGGATGGACAGGAACACTGAAGCTTTCTTT,CASRMDRNTEAFF
TRBJ1-5,-,TRBV6-1,TGTGCCAGCGATGGAGGGTCCAATCAGCCCCAGCATTTT,CASDGGSNQPQHF
TRBJ2-5,-,TRBV5-1,TGCGCCAGCAGCCCTCAGGACCCTGGGGGGGAGACCCAGTACTTC,CASSPQDPGGETQYF
TRBJ2-5,-,TRBV28,TGTGCCAGCAGTTTGGGCAGGGGGGTGCGAGAGAACCAGTACTTC,CASSLGRGVRENQYF
TRBJ2-2,-,TRBV6-5,TGTGCCAGCAGCAGGCAGCCACAAAACACCGGGGAGCTGTTTTTT,CASSRQPQNTGELFF
TRBJ1-6,-,TRBV19,TGTGCCAGTAGTATCCAGGGCTCCTATAATTCACCCCTCCACTTT,CASSIQGSYNSPLHF
TRBJ2-2,TRBD1,TRBV7-2,TGTGCCAGCAGGGAGGGACAGGGGCACGGGGAGCTGTTTTTT,CASREGQGHGELFF
TRBJ2-7,-,TRBV7-9,TGTGCCAGCAGCTTAGCGGGGACATCCTACGAGCAGTACTTC,CASSLAGTSYEQYF
TRBJ2-7,TRBD2,TRBV27,TGTGCCAGCAGACCCAGCGGGGTAGGAGACGAGCAGTACTTC,CASRPSGVGDEQYF
TRBJ2-1,TRBD2,TRBV5-1,TGCGCCAGCAGCTTTGGGACTAGCGGGTGGTGGAATGAGCAGTTCTTC,CASSFGTSGWWNEQFF
TRBJ2-7,-,TRBV11-2,TGTGCCAGCGCGCAGGGCACCTACGAGCAGTACTTC,CASAQGTYEQYF